This T cell receptor beta chain was sequenced for a study of blood T cell repertoires in COVID-19. Turning to the study itself: Collection of acute and convalescent COVID-19 samples took place in the United States, Italy and Spain. PBMCs, B-cell-depleted T cells, or T cells were the source of the cDNA or gDNA that made up the material.

Original processing notes: Estimation of nucleated cell counts relied on the amplification of reference gene primers. Sequencing was performed with immunoSEQ multiplex PCR; in TCRdb, only in-frame clones are kept and a portion is missing. The V and J calls and clone size are taken from that table; D and trimming were inferred from the DNA. The table lists 25,000 or so clones, about nine tenths of them singletons. Trimming took 2 bases from V and 0 from J, leaving 11 bases between them. This CDR3 contains 15 residues. Per the germline V gene, CDR1 is GTSNPN and CDR2 is SVGIG (reference sequence). Sequenced: peripheral blood. The V call is TRBV30, the J call TRBJ2-4; possible D gene TRBD1, 7 bases. The TCR comes from an elderly woman with acute or convalescent COVID-19. The CDR3 DNA follows: TGTGCCTGGAGTCCAGGGGGGCTAGCCAAAAACATTCAGTACTTC. Translating it yields CAWSPGGLAKNIQYF.